The 27 T cell receptor beta chains in this list originate from one sample, sequenced in a study of T cells in Graves' hyperthyroidism and ophthalmopathy. Amplification of TCR beta CDR3 regions used RNA as the template. HTBI primers were employed in a first-round RT-PCR of the TCR CDR3. TCRdb reprocessed the multiplex PCR reads with MiXCR, giving one entry per CDR3 protein. This table has approximately 630,000 distinct CDR3 sequences, about 16% appearing once. Material: blood. These receptor sequences come from a woman aged 25 to 45 with Graves' hyperthyroidism.

The V gene is TRBV4-1, the J gene TRBJ2-5; a weak D match, TRBD1 (5 bases). Per the germline V gene, CDR1 is MGHRA and CDR2 is YSYEKL. This CDR3 is 17 amino acids long. V was shortened by 0 bases and J by 0 bases, with 14 bases between the two germline ends. This CDR3 is CASSQDRQGFYQETQYF. The CDR3 coding sequence is TGCGCCAGCAGCCAAGATCGGCAGGGCTTCTACCAAGAGACCCAGTACTTC.

This sequence joins TRBV20-1 and TRBJ1-5; 7 nucleotides align to TRBD1. V shed 3 bases and J 2 bases; nucleotides not matched to a gene: 7. The CDR3 extends over 15 amino acids. CDR1 DFQATT and CDR2 SNEGSKA come from the germline V gene (reference sequence). CDR3 sequence reads: CSASPVTGGNQPQHF. In DNA, the CDR3 is TGCAGTGCTAGTCCCGTTACAGGGGGCAATCAGCCCCAGCATTTT.

This clonotype was picked up a small number of times. This sequence joins TRBV30 and TRBJ2-2, with D unclear. Trimming took 2 bases from V and 2 from J, leaving 6 bases between them. The CDR3 spans 13 residues. Germline lookup yields CDR1 GTSNPN and CDR2 SVGIG (reference sequence). The CDR3 loop reads CAWSYTNTGELFF. The CDR3 DNA sequence: TGTGCCTGGAGTTACACTAACACCGGGGAGCTGTTTTTT. The full variable domain, in which reference TRBV30 and TRBJ2-2 provide the parts outside the CDR3, is SQTIHQWPATLVQPVGSPLSLECTVEGTSNPNLYWYRQAAGRGLQLLFYSVGIGQISSEVPQNLSASRPQDRQFILSSKKLLLSDSGFYLCAWSYTNTGELFFGEGSRLTVL.

The rearrangement joins TRBV7-8 to TRBJ1-2, with 8 positions matching TRBD1. This CDR3 region has 17 residues. The germline CDR1 and CDR2 sequences are SGHVS and FQNEAQ. The ends lost 4 bases at V and 4 bases at J; junction bases unmatched: 14. In nucleotides, the CDR3 is TGTGCCAGCAGCTGGAAGCGATTAGACAGGGGTGCCTATGGCTACACCTTC. It translates to CASSWKRLDRGAYGYTF.

This clonotype appeared many times. This chain joins TRBV27 and TRBJ1-6; unclear D gene. The CDR3 runs to 16 residues. Per the germline V gene, CDR1 is MNHEY and CDR2 is SMNVEV (reference sequence). Deletions cut 6 bases from V and 6 bases from J, with 18 bases between. The CDR3 protein is CASRALVNTFNSPLHF. The CDR3 nucleotides are TGTGCCAGCAGGGCACTTGTGAACACCTTTAATTCACCCCTCCACTTT.

The gene calls are TRBV30 and TRBJ1-2; D is possibly TRBD1 (5 bases). CDR3 size: 12 residues. CDR1 GTSNPN and CDR2 SVGIG come from the germline V gene (reference sequence). Trimming took off 1 base at V and 8 bases at J, with 11 bases between the two ends. The CDR3 region has the DNA TGTGCCTGGAGTGACCGGGGCTGGGGCTACACCTTC. Translating gives CAWSDRGWGYTF.

This clonotype was seen a few times. The chain combines TRBV3-1 with TRBJ2-2; no clear D gene. The germline V gene encodes CDR1 LGHDT and CDR2 YNNKEL (reference sequence). The CDR3 extends over 15 amino acids. V was cut by 4 bases and J by 2 bases, with 11 bases left in between. CDR3 bases: TGTGCCAGCAGCCCCTTTTTCCCAAACACCGGGGAGCTGTTTTTT. Protein sequence: CASSPFFPNTGELFF.

This clonotype showed up many times. The rearrangement links TRBV12-3 or TRBV12-4 to TRBJ2-1; TRBD1 is a possible D gene (6 bases). The CDR3 totals 14 residues. Trimming stripped 7 bases from V and 4 bases from J, with 14 bases between. The CDR3 protein is CASTGQIMYNEQFF. The CDR3 nucleotides are TGTGCCAGCACGGGACAAATCATGTACAATGAGCAGTTCTTC.

This clonotype was detected ten times or more. The V gene is TRBV12-3 or TRBV12-4, the J gene TRBJ1-5; D gene unclear. Trimming shortened V by 2 bases and J by 2 bases, and 4 bases separated the two germline ends. The CDR3 is 13 residues long. CDR3 in amino acids: CASSLMGNQPQHF. CDR3 nucleotide sequence: TGTGCCAGCAGTTTAATGGGCAATCAGCCCCAGCATTTT.

This clonotype appeared many times. This chain uses TRBV12-3 or TRBV12-4 with TRBJ2-1, with 7 bases that match TRBD1. The CDR3 covers 13 residues. After removal of 6 bases from V and 7 bases from J, the junction contained 6 bases not matched to a gene. The CDR3 nucleotides are TGTGCCAGCAGATCACAGGGGCCAAATGAGCAGTTCTTC. Amino acids: CASRSQGPNEQFF.

This clonotype was seen repeatedly, ten times or more. The V gene is TRBV28, the J gene TRBJ1-6; weak D call: TRBD1 (5 bases). Germline V CDR1 and CDR2: MDHEN, SYDVKM. Trimming cost V 5 bases and J 9 bases, with 14 bases left between them. This CDR3 comprises 14 residues. CDR3 amino acids: CASSPGLGPSPLHF. The CDR3 nucleotides are TGTGCCAGCAGTCCGGGACTCGGTCCTTCACCCCTCCACTTT.

Ten or more counts support this clonotype. The chain is built from TRBV27 and TRBJ1-5; tentative D call: TRBD1 (5 bases). Trimming took 1 base from V and 3 from J, leaving 10 bases between them. Per germline, CDR1 MNHEY and CDR2 SMNVEV (reference sequence). The CDR3 covers 15 residues. CDR3 region: CASSLWGTVNQPQHF. The CDR3 coding sequence is TGTGCCAGCAGTTTATGGGGGACGGTCAATCAGCCCCAGCATTTT.

Remarks on this clonotype: This could be a read error, since a much larger clone is one nucleotide away. A read error is likely, as this CDR3 ends without the conserved phenylalanine or tryptophan. The J gene is TRBJ1-1, the V gene TRBV12-5; a possible D gene is TRBD1 (5 bases). CDR1 and CDR2 from the germline V gene are LGHNT and FRNRAP. CDR3 length: 14 amino acids. V lost 4 bases to trimming and J lost 4 bases, with 13 bases between them. The CDR3 DNA reads as TGTGCTAGTGGTTCCCCCAGGGAGGGCACTGAAGCTTTCCTT. Its protein is CASGSPREGTEAFL.

This clonotype was counted many times. The rearrangement joins TRBV28 to TRBJ2-1, with D perhaps matching TRBD2 (6 bases). V was clipped by 7 bases and J by 2 bases, with 12 bases between them. Germline CDR1 and CDR2: MDHEN and SYDVKM. The CDR3 runs 14 residues. CDR3 nucleotides: TGTGCCAGCATTGCGGGAATAACCTACAATGAGCAGTTCTTC. Translation gives CASIAGITYNEQFF.

This clonotype appeared many times. The V gene is TRBV2, the J gene TRBJ2-3; 8 bases are a match to TRBD1. Trimming cost V 3 bases and J 8 bases; bases outside gene matches: 10. The CDR3 has 15 amino acids. Germline lookup yields CDR1 SNHLY and CDR2 FYNNEI. The CDR3 DNA reads TGTGCCAGCAGTGAGAGGTCAGGGGGCCCGGTTACGCAGTATTTT. This encodes CASSERSGGPVTQYF.

This clonotype was seen at least ten times. V gene TRBV5-1 combines with J gene TRBJ1-1; possible D gene TRBD1, 5 bases. With 2 bases removed from V and 3 bases from J, the gap between germline ends came to 14 bases. This CDR3 is 15 amino acids long. The V gene's germline CDR1 is SGHRS and CDR2 YFSETQ. DNA of the CDR3: TGCGCCAGCAGCTTTGGGGGGAATCAAGACACTGAAGCTTTCTTT. It codes for CASSFGGNQDTEAFF. The full variable domain, rest sourced from reference TRBV5-1 and TRBJ1-1, is KAGVTQTPRYLIKTRGQQVTLSCSPISGHRSVSWYQQTPGQGLQFLFEYFSETQRNKGNFPGRFSGRQFSNSRSEMNVSTLELGDSALYLCASSFGGNQDTEAFFGQGTRLTVV.

V usage is TRBV20-1 and J usage is TRBJ2-7; TRBD2 is a possible D gene (5 bases). Germline CDR1 reads DFQATT; CDR2 reads SNEGSKA (reference sequence). The ends were cut back, 4 bases at V and 4 bases at J, with 20 bases in the middle. The CDR3 contains 15 residues. The CDR3 sequence: CSAIPGERPLYEQYF. The CDR3, as DNA: TGCAGTGCTATCCCTGGAGAGCGGCCACTATACGAGCAGTACTTC.

The table lists this clonotype with a few counts. The chain employs TRBV11-2 and TRBJ2-5, with D possibly being TRBD1 (7 bases). The CDR3 runs to 15 residues. Germline CDR1 reads SGHAT; CDR2 reads FQNNGV. Trimming took off 5 bases at V and 2 bases at J, with 15 bases between the two ends. In DNA form, the CDR3 reads TGTGCCAGCAGCCCCAGGAGGGGACAGCAAGAGACCCAGTACTTC. It encodes CASSPRRGQQETQYF.

V and J are TRBV6-2 or TRBV6-3 and TRBJ2-7; 7 bases align to TRBD2. Germline V CDR1 and CDR2: MNHEY, SVGEGT. Unmatched junction bases numbered 11, after V lost 1 base and J lost 5 bases. The CDR3 sequence is 16 residues long. The CDR3 sequence is CASSYWPSGTTNEQYF. CDR3 bases: TGTGCCAGCAGTTACTGGCCGTCCGGGACTACTAACGAGCAGTACTTC.

The chain recombines TRBV30 with TRBJ1-3; a weak D match, TRBD1 (5 bases). The V and J ends lost 0 bases and 4 bases respectively, with 19 bases between them. CDR1 is GTSNPN, CDR2 SVGIG, per germline (reference sequence). The CDR3 runs to 17 residues. The CDR3 DNA sequence: TGTGCCTGGAGTGTCGGGACGGGAGCTTCGAAAGGAAACACCATATATTTT. Amino acid sequence: CAWSVGTGASKGNTIYF. The complete variable domain, with remaining parts taken from reference TRBV30 and TRBJ1-3, reads SQTIHQWPATLVQPVGSPLSLECTVEGTSNPNLYWYRQAAGRGLQLLFYSVGIGQISSEVPQNLSASRPQDRQFILSSKKLLLSDSGFYLCAWSVGTGASKGNTIYFGEGSWLTVV.

The CDR3, as DNA: TGCAGTGCTAGAGATGGGGACAGGGTGTCCTACGAGCAGTACTTC. This sequence encodes CSARDGDRVSYEQYF. V gene TRBV20-1 combines with J gene TRBJ2-7; 9 bases map to TRBD1. The CDR3 covers 15 residues. Trimming cost V 0 bases and J 1 base; bases outside gene matches: 4. Germline V gene lookup returns CDR1 DFQATT and CDR2 SNEGSKA (reference sequence).

V usage is TRBV19 and J usage is TRBJ1-5, with D possibly TRBD1 on 5 matching bases. Trimming removed 7 bases at V and 4 bases at J, with 20 bases between. CDR3 length equals 16 residues. Germline lookup yields CDR1 LNHDA and CDR2 SQIVND (reference sequence). The CDR3 nucleotides are TGTGCCAGTAATGAGCCCGGGACTGCGGGGAATCAGCCCCAGCATTTT. Protein product: CASNEPGTAGNQPQHF.

Many counts were recorded for this clonotype. The chain joins TRBV28 to TRBJ2-3, with 8 bases aligning to TRBD2. The trim removed 6 bases at V and 2 bases at J, leaving 4 bases unmatched. In germline, CDR1 is MDHEN, CDR2 SYDVKM. CDR3 length: 14 residues. CDR3 residues: CASSQAGDTDTQYF. The CDR3 coding sequence is TGTGCCAGCAGCCAAGCGGGGGACACAGATACGCAGTATTTT.

V gene TRBV7-9 combines with J gene TRBJ1-2, with no clear D. The CDR3 length is 14 residues. Germline assignment: CDR1 SEHNR and CDR2 FQNEAQ (reference sequence). Deletions cut 1 base from V and 3 bases from J, with 9 bases between. CDR3 DNA sequence: TGTGCCAGCAGCTTAGGGAATTTGGACTATGGCTACACCTTC. It yields the protein CASSLGNLDYGYTF.

This clonotype was picked up many times. The chain joins TRBV18 to TRBJ2-1; D is undetermined. CDR1 and CDR2 (germline): KGHSH, LQKENI. Trimming left V 4 bases short and J 9 bases short, with 7 bases between. The CDR3 runs 11 residues. In nucleotides, the CDR3 is TGTGCCAGCTCACACGGTACTGAGCAGTTCTTC. Its protein is CASSHGTEQFF.

This clonotype appeared many times. The CDR3 sequence is CASSFGEGRTEAFF. CDR3 coding DNA: TGTGCCAGCAGTTTTGGGGAAGGCCGCACTGAAGCTTTCTTT. This chain links TRBV27 with TRBJ1-1; no firm D call. Germline CDR1 and CDR2: MNHEY and SMNVEV (reference sequence). The V and J ends lost 3 bases and 4 bases respectively, with 12 bases between them. The length of the CDR3 is 14 residues.

This clonotype was observed at least ten times. In DNA form, the CDR3 reads TGTGCCAGCAGTTTCTGGACTAGCGTCTCCTACGAGCAGTACTTC. Amino acid sequence: CASSFWTSVSYEQYF. V is TRBV28 and J is TRBJ2-7; 9 positions match TRBD2. Trimming at V came to 3 bases and at J to 0 bases, leaving 3 bases not matched to a gene. In germline, CDR1 is MDHEN, CDR2 SYDVKM. The CDR3 runs 15 residues.